One T cell receptor (beta chain) is described in this entry. Trimming removed 5 bases at V and 10 bases at J, with 9 bases between. CDR3 length equals 11 residues. CDR1 and CDR2 (germline): MNHNY, SVGAGI (reference sequence). The data are from a study of cytomegalovirus exposure and HLA in healthy donors. 13 Jbeta primers and 60 Vbeta primers were used for the PCR. Only in-frame clones appear in the TCRdb table, and some are missing; sequencing was by immunoSEQ multiplex PCR. The sample includes roughly 120,000 clones. The sample comprised PBMCs. The TCR sequence derives from a man aged 25-45 years in good health and CMV-seronegative. This rearrangement joins TRBV6-6 to TRBJ2-1, with TRBD1 as a possible D gene (5 bases). DNA for the CDR3: TGTGCCAGCAGTCAAGACAGAGAGCAGTTCTTC. Protein product: CASSQDREQFF.